This T cell receptor (beta chain) was captured by sequencing in a study of T cell repertoires in cytomegalovirus infection. The study's findings and limits: In two of eight donors, the top clonotype was HLA-C-restricted CMV-specific.

This clonotype was seen only a few times. Its specificity is not known. The germline V gene encodes CDR1 MNHNS and CDR2 SASEGT. The length of the CDR3 is 14 residues. V was clipped by 5 bases and J by 8 bases, with 18 bases between them. A single record per CDR3 protein comes from TCRdb applying MiXCR to the reads. The data show roughly 150,000 distinct CDR3 sequences, about 22% seen once. The gene calls are TRBV6-1 and TRBJ1-1; tentative D call: TRBD1 (6 bases). Sample: CD8+ T cells from cultured PBMCs, taken from culture after CMV antigen stimulation. The sequence was collected from a human donor in good health (CMV status not recorded). Some clones in this sample may be carry-over from other donors' samples. This CDR3 is CASSPAQQGWEAFF. CDR3 DNA: TGTGCCAGCAGTCCCGCTCAACAGGGTTGGGAAGCTTTCTTT.